Reported below is one T cell receptor (beta chain). The data belong to a study of OX40 agonist ivuxolimab in advanced cancers. Using immunoSEQ multiplex PCR, the repertoire was profiled, and TCRdb retains in-frame clones only, with some absent. Among just over 45,000 clones, around 94% were seen once, and the ten largest hold around 10%. This CDR3 is 16 amino acids long. CDR1 and CDR2 (germline): SGHRS, YFSETQ. V lost 2 bases, J lost 1 base, and 8 bases stayed unmatched. The starting material was CD4+ or CD8+ T cells sorted from blood, obtained in a trial of the OX40 agonist ivuxolimab. The gene calls are TRBV5-1 and TRBJ1-1; TRBD1 agrees at 7 bases. This TCR came from an adult with an advanced solid tumor such as melanoma, head and neck, liver or kidney cancer. CDR3 sequence (DNA): TGCGCCAGCAGCTTTTGGTCGACAGGGTCGAACACTGAAGCTTTCTTT. It yields the protein CASSFWSTGSNTEAFF.